This T cell receptor (beta chain) was obtained from a study of T cells in localized non-small cell lung cancer. With respect to this clone: Its antigen is still unknown.

Measured with immunoSEQ multiplex PCR; TCRdb has only the in-frame clones, and not every one. The repertoire holds 30,000 to 35,000 clones, with 85% to 95% as singletons. Deletions cut 4 bases from V and 3 bases from J, with 11 bases between. CDR3 length: 14 residues. Germline V gene lookup returns CDR1 SGHNT and CDR2 YYREEE (reference sequence). Notes on the study in general: A median of roughly 55 of the top 100 tumor clones appeared in adjacent lung, which was paired and uninvolved.

The V call is TRBV5-4, the J call TRBJ2-1, with D perhaps TRBD1 (5 bases). The source of this sequence is an older female donor with stage I lung adenocarcinoma. The material sequenced was peripheral blood, taken before any cancer treatment. Here the CDR3 DNA reads TGTGCCAGCAGCATCTCGACAGACTACAATGAGCAGTTCTTC. It is translated as CASSISTDYNEQFF.